This T cell receptor (beta chain) emerged from a study of shared clonotypes between healthy human individuals (dated by TCRdb to about 2020). Concerning the study at large: Three men and a couple of women, aged 18 to 49 years, made up the cohort. Per donor, three plates each were used for CD4 naive and CD4 memory, two for CD8 naive, and one for CD8 memory. To estimate repertoire size and how much clonotype sharing occurs between individuals, the study deeply sequenced the blood TCR repertoires of about five healthy adults. To increase sequencing depth and limit assay-specific biases, TCR repertoire library preparation and sequencing were carried out by different laboratories using diverse techniques. Leukapheresis yielded between about 0.85 and 10 billion PBMCs per donor.

CDR3 length: 13 amino acids, cysteine to phenylalanine. The sequence is cut down to CDR3 DNA, 39 bases in frame from base 1. CDR1 MDHEN and CDR2 SYDVKM are derived from the germline V gene. The junction shows trimming of 6 bases on V and 5 bases on J, plus 13 bases between the germline ends. TCR CDR3 regions were amplified from genomic DNA by multiplex PCR using the deep immunoSEQ assay. Extracted genomic DNA from each cell subset was distributed evenly across all wells of several immunoSEQ 96-well plates, and each plate was treated as a replicate. For sorted subsets, approximately 210 ng of genomic DNA, equivalent to 25,000 to 35,000 T cell genomes, went into each replicate PCR. Purified libraries were measured with a Qubit 3.0 fluorometer, size-checked on a Bioanalyzer 2100, and measured again with the KAPA Library Quantification kit. Every immunoSEQ 96-well plate was sequenced on a dedicated single-read 150-cycle Illumina NextSeq 550 flow cell. The paper's data handling went like this. The immunoSEQ output contained only junctional sequences without quality scores, so filtering could not match that applied to full-length reads. Sequences were annotated with PyIR, a Python wrapper for IgBLAST v1.9, and V/J genes and CDR3 were assigned using IMGT germline references. Reads were removed for weak V/J assignments (E-value above 1e-6), missing CDR3, stop codons, out-of-frame junctions, or ambiguous translated residues. A V3J clonotype was defined by an identical inferred V gene, J gene, and CDR3 amino acid sequence. Percentage overlap between repertoires was computed as shared unique clonotypes divided by the size of the smaller repertoire. Richness of each repertoire was evaluated using RTK rarefaction, the Chao1 estimator, and Recon v2.1 estimates of unobserved clonotypes. Generation probabilities for all TCRbeta clonotypes obtained by the gDNA method from a few donors were computed using OLGA. TCRdb retrieved this table from immuneACCESS and kept in-frame rearrangements only. Not all clones are present; in checked studies, unresolved V genes account for under half, and no reason is known for the remainder. The D gene and trimming were derived from the DNA, and the V and J assignments and clone size from that table. Recorded for this sample are about 1.5 million clones; 95% to 99% of them occurred a single time. The ten most abundant clones make up 0.4% to 0.45% of the sample.

The donors were healthy, HIV-negative adults who had no recently reported acute infections or vaccinations. Only Caucasian adults living in Nashville, Tennessee, USA were represented among the donors. CD4+ T cells were enriched through magnetic negative selection, after which naive cells were positively selected on CD45RA and the remaining negative fraction served as the memory subset. After blood collection by leukapheresis, PBMCs were isolated using Ficoll-Histopaque density gradient centrifugation and then cryopreserved in the vapor phase of liquid nitrogen. Purity and quantity of every magnetically sorted T cell population were checked by analytical flow cytometry. Genomic DNA was isolated from each sorted fraction and quantified by UV absorbance on a Nanodrop 2000c. On this clone itself: Its specific antigen is unknown. Per-nucleotide qualities are absent, and no much larger clonotype sits a single base away.

The paper's findings and limits, for the study overall: Compared with non-shared clonotypes, the clonotypes found in all four sorted-subset donors had higher generation probabilities. Based on pairwise subsampling, the degree of clonotype sharing among donors was expected to be affected by sequencing depth. Across a few donors, around 5% of naive CD4, approximately 4% of naive CD8, about 2% of memory CD4, and about 0.44% of memory CD8 clonotypes were shared. Only blood was sampled, and tissue TCR repertoires likely differ from those in blood. The genetic and exposure-history diversity represented was limited by the small number of donors. Estimated clonotype richness was generally larger for naive than for memory subsets. Rarefaction of sorted-subset datasets indicated incomplete sequencing despite the large sequencing depth.

What was sequenced was naive CD4+ T cells sorted from blood. What the cell subset or site label conveys for this sample: CD45RA+ positively selected. The chain is assembled from TRBV28 and TRBJ2-5; TRBD2 could be the D gene, as 5 bases match. This receptor was taken from a young man in good health. The CDR3 amino acid sequence is: CASRRGSLETQYF. The DNA is as follows: TGTGCCAGCAGGCGAGGGAGTTTGGAGACCCAGTACTTC.